This T cell receptor (beta chain) was captured by sequencing in a study of T cell responses to AZD1222 COVID-19 vaccine. The study, taken as a whole, reports: Donors were mostly white British, more females; clonal diversity possibly underestimated.

Concerning this clone: Its cognate antigen is unknown.

Assay: immunoSEQ multiplex PCR; the TCRdb copy retains only in-frame clones and omits some. Here the sample spans some 130,000 clones, about 94% being singletons. With 4 bases clipped from V and 0 bases from J, the junction kept 5 bases outside the gene matches. Germline lookup yields CDR1 SGHNT and CDR2 YYREEE (reference sequence). The CDR3 sequence is 15 residues long. The receptor comes from an adult in good health. The chain employs TRBV5-4 and TRBJ2-7; TRBD1 matches at 9 bases. This specimen consisted of peripheral blood, obtained on day 0 of AZD1222 vaccination. The CDR3 reads CASSLPGQGSYEQYF. CDR3 sequence (DNA): TGTGCCAGCAGCCTCCCGGGACAGGGCTCCTACGAGCAGTACTTC.